This TCR beta chain appears in the sequencing data of a study of blood T cell repertoires in COVID-19 (dated by TCRdb to the early 2020s). With respect to the entire study: Collaborator samples came from the United States, Italy and Spain and covered acute and convalescent phases of COVID-19. The material from the prospective study consisted of cDNA or gDNA derived from T cells, B-cell-depleted T cells, or PBMCs. The dataset comprised deeply sampled blood TCRbeta repertoires from subjects exposed to, actively infected with, or recovered from COVID-19. The repertoires were made available in a free public database intended to serve as a resource for research on the immune response to SARS-CoV-2. The samples were drawn from the first 160 participants of the ongoing ImmuneRACE study and from 950 to 1,500 subjects provided by 6 global collaborators. Nearly every sample came with metadata listing a de-identified subject ID, COVID-19 status, age in years and sex. Where available, HLA class I and class II types were obtained from metadata supplied by the sample provider rather than from assay-based typing.

Details on this clone: What antigen it recognizes has not been identified. No much larger clone exists at a distance of one base, and base qualities are not known.

Beyond this particular receptor, the publication reports: Clinical and demographic metadata were provided uncurated, with the amount varying by source and participant.

The CDR3 sequence holds 17 residues, the cysteine and phenylalanine included. Only the CDR3 part of the read is kept: 51 bases, read in frame from the first base. CDR1 is given as KGHSH and CDR2 as LQKENI, both from the germline V gene. V loses 3 bases, J loses 0 bases, and the germline ends lie 14 bases apart. Collaborating institutions collected whole blood in K2EDTA tubes following their own protocols. For TCRbeta analysis, collaborators shipped samples in one of three forms: frozen whole blood, isolated PBMCs, or DNA extracted from either of those sample types. TCRbeta CDR3 regions were amplified from genomic DNA using the immunoSEQ Assay, a bias-controlled multiplex PCR. From the authors' description of their analysis: The number of nucleated cells in each sample was estimated by amplification of reference gene primers within the assay. Sequence reads were collapsed and filtered to measure the absolute abundance of every unique TCRbeta CDR3 rearrangement. Productive Simpson clonality was computed per sample as the square root of Simpson's diversity index over productive rearrangements. TCRdb retrieved this table from immuneACCESS and kept in-frame rearrangements only. Not all clones are present; in checked studies, unresolved V genes account for under half, and no reason is known for the remainder. V, J and clone size derive from that table, while D and trimming were established from the DNA sequence. The sample table lists about 68,000 clones, around 83% of them with a count of one. The ten largest make up 3.5% to 4.5% of the sample.

The rearranged segments are TRBV18 and TRBJ1-4; 6 matching bases give a weak D call of TRBD1. Source material: peripheral blood. This sequence was found in a man aged 50 to 60 with acute or convalescent COVID-19. The sequenced DNA: TGTGCCAGCTCACCCGGACAGTCCTATGCAACTAATGAAAAACTGTTTTTT. Its protein reads: CASSPGQSYATNEKLFF.